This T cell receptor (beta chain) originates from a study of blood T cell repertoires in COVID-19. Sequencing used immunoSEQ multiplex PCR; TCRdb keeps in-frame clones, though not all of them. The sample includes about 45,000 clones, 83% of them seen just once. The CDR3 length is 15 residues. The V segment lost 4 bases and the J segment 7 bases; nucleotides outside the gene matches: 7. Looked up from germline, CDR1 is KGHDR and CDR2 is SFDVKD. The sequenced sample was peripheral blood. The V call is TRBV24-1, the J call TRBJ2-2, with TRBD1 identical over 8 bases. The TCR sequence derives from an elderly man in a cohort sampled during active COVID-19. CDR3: CATSERTGRIGELFF. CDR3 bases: TGTGCCACCAGTGAACGGACAGGGCGAATCGGGGAGCTGTTTTTT.